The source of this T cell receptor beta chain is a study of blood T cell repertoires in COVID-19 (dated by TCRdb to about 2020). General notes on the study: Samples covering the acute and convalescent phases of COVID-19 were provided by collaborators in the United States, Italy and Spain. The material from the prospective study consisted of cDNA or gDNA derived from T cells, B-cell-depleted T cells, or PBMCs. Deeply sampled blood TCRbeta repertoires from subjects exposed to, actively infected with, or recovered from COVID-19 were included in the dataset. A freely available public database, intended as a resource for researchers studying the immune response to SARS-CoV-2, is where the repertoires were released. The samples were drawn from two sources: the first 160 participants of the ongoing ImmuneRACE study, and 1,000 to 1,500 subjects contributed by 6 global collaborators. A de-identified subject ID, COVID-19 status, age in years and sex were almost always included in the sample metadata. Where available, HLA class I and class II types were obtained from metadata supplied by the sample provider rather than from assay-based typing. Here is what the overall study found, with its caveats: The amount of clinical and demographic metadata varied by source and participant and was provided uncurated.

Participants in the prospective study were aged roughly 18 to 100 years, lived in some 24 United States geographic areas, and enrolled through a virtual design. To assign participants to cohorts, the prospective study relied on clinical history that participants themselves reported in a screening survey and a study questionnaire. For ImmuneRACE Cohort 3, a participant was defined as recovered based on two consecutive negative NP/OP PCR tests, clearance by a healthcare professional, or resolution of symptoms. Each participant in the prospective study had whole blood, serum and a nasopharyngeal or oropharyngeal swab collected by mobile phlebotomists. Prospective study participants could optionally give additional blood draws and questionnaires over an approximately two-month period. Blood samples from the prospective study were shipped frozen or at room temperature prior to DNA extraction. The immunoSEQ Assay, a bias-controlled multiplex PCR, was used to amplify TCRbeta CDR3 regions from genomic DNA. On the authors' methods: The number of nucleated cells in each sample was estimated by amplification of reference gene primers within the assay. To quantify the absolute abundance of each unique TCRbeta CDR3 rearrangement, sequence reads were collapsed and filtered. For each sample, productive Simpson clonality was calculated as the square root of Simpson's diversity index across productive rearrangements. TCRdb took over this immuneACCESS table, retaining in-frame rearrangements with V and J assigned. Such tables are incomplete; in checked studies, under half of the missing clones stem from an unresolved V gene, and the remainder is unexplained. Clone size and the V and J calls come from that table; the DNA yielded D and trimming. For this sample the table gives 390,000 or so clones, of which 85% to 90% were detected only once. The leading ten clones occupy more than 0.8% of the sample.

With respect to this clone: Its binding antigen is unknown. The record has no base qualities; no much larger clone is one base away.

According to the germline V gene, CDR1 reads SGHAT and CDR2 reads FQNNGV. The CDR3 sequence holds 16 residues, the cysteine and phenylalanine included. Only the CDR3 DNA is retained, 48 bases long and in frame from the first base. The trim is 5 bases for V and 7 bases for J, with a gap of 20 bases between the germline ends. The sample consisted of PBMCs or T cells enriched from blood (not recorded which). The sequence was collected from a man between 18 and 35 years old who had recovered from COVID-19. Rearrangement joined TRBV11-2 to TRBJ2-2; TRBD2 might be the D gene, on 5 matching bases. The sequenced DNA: TGTGCCAGCAGCCTCTCAGCGGCCGGTGTAAACGGGGAGCTGTTTTTT. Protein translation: CASSLSAAGVNGELFF.